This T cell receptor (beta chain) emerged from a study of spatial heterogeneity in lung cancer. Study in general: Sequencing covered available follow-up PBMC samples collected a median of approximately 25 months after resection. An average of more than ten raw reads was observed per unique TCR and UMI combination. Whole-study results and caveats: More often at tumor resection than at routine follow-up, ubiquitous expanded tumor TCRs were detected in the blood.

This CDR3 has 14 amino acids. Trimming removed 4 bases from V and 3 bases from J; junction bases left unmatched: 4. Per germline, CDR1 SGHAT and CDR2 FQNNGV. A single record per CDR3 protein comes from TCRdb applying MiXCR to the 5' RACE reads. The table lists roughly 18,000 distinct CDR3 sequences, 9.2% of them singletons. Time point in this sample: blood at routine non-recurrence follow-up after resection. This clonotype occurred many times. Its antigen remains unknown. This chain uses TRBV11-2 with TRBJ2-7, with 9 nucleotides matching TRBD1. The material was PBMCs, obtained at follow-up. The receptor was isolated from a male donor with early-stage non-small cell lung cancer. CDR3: CASSSGTGLYEQYF. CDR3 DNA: TGTGCCAGCAGCTCCGGGACAGGGCTCTACGAGCAGTACTTC.